This T cell receptor (beta chain) was retrieved from a study of cytomegalovirus exposure and HLA in healthy donors. Points from the study as a whole: Researchers reported from a later analysis that most CMV-associated TCR beta chains appeared HLA-restricted.

As regards this clone: Its cognate antigen is unknown.

CDR3 length equals 12 residues. V lost 4 bases and J lost 6, with 11 bases in between. Germline loops: CDR1 SGHNT, CDR2 YYREEE (reference sequence). In the PCR, 60 Vbeta and 13 Jbeta primers were used. Some clones are missing from TCRdb's copy, which holds only in-frame ones; the method was immunoSEQ multiplex PCR. The sample contains some 150,000 clones, about 75% of which appear only once. The chain recombines TRBV5-4 with TRBJ2-7, with D maybe TRBD1 (5 bases). The sample comprised PBMCs. This clonotype originated in a man aged 35 to 55 in good health and CMV-seropositive. The CDR3 sequence: CASSPDRSEQYF. In nucleotides, the CDR3 is TGTGCCAGCAGCCCTGACAGAAGCGAGCAGTACTTC.